Each of the 21 T cell receptor beta chains below was sequenced from the same sample in a study of blood T cells in healthy people across ages (dated by TCRdb to the mid-2010s). Library preparation employed 5' RACE. The sequencing machine was an Illumina HiSeq 2500. A second PCR of about 6 to 12 cycles was performed with a sample-barcoded 5' primer and a J-beta primer mix. TCRdb ran its own pipeline on the public reads, namely fastp trimming at Q25 and MiXCR clone calling, and kept in-frame beta chains. Each entry merges the rows of one CDR3 protein and shows their most common DNA and genes. The sample table lists around 800,000 distinct CDR3 sequences, around 45% of them with a count of one. About a sixth of the sample comes from the top ten. Sequenced material: blood. Receptors were obtained from a man at least 80 years old in good health.

The chain recombines TRBV20-1 with TRBJ1-2, with TRBD1 as a possible D gene (5 bases). From germline, CDR1 is DFQATT and CDR2 SNEGSKA (reference sequence). The CDR3 has 13 residues. Trimming removed 6 bases from V and 0 bases from J, with 11 bases in between. CDR3 sequence: CSAPTASNYGYTF. In nucleotides, the CDR3 is TGCAGTGCCCCGACAGCCTCTAACTATGGCTACACCTTC.

The chain couples TRBV7-2 to TRBJ2-3; D is possibly TRBD2 (5 bases). CDR3 length equals 14 residues. V was pared by 2 bases and J by 4 bases, with 10 bases between. Germline CDR1 SGHTA, CDR2 FQGNSA. CDR3 in amino acids: CASSLSVGADTQYF. The CDR3 DNA reads as TGTGCCAGCAGCTTATCGGTGGGAGCAGATACGCAGTATTTT.

This clonotype was detected a few times. The chain links TRBV2 to TRBJ2-1; maybe TRBD1 (6 bases). The germline CDR1 and CDR2 sequences are SNHLY and FYNNEI. This CDR3 has 17 amino acids. V was clipped by 1 base and J by 8 bases, with 21 bases between them. The CDR3 DNA reads as TGTGCCAGCAGTGAAGGCATGGGGCAGGGGCTTTGGGATGAGCAGTTCTTC. Translated, it gives CASSEGMGQGLWDEQFF.

Points on this clonotype: At one end the junction does not follow the germline gene, possibly because of a read error. V and J are TRBV4-3 and TRBJ2-5; the D gene is possibly TRBD2 (6 bases). Germline loops: CDR1 LGHNA, CDR2 YSLEER. There are 13 residues in the CDR3. This chain's CDR3 is CACSQAGHETQYF. CDR3 coding DNA: TGCGCCTGCAGCCAAGCGGGCCACGAGACCCAGTACTTC.

The chain employs TRBV28 and TRBJ2-6; D is perhaps TRBD1 or TRBD2 (5 bases each). Trimming pared 2 bases from V and 0 bases from J, leaving 8 bases between. Germline V gene data show CDR1 as MDHEN and CDR2 as SYDVKM. The CDR3 loop spans 16 amino acids. The CDR3 region is CASSLGTDSGANVLTF. The CDR3 nucleotides read TGTGCCAGCAGTTTAGGGACCGACTCTGGGGCCAACGTCCTGACTTTC.

This clonotype was detected ten times or more. J is TRBJ2-6 and V is TRBV7-3, with TRBD1 identical over 7 bases. Looked up from germline, CDR1 is SGHTA and CDR2 is FQGTGA. This CDR3 has 15 residues. After removal of 8 bases from V and 3 bases from J, the junction contained 7 bases not matched to a gene. The CDR3 is CASGTVSGGANVLTF. The CDR3 nucleotides read TGTGCCAGCGGGACAGTCTCAGGTGGGGCCAACGTCCTGACTTTC.

This clonotype turned up a few times. V and J are TRBV20-1 and TRBJ2-3; D could derive from TRBD1 or TRBD2 (5 bases each). Germline V CDR1 and CDR2: DFQATT, SNEGSKA (reference sequence). Trimming left V 5 bases short and J 5 bases short, with 20 bases between. The CDR3 has 15 amino acids. The CDR3 nucleotides read TGCAGTGCTCTAGAACTGGGGACCTCCAGAGATACGCAGTATTTT. This sequence encodes CSALELGTSRDTQYF.

In its sample, this clonotype was seen a few times. The V call is TRBV5-4, the J call TRBJ2-1, with D tentatively TRBD2 (6 bases). The CDR3 extends over 15 amino acids. Looked up from germline, CDR1 is SGHNT and CDR2 is YYREEE (reference sequence). V was cut by 1 base and J by 8 bases, with 16 bases left in between. CDR3 DNA sequence: TGTGCCAGCAGCTTGACCCGGGAGAGGGAGGATGAGCAGTTCTTC. Residues: CASSLTREREDEQFF.

This sequence joins TRBV6-9 and TRBJ2-1; D possibly uses TRBD1 or TRBD2 (5 bases each). There are 11 residues in the CDR3. Trimming left V 2 bases short and J 15 bases short, with 11 bases between. Germline CDR1 MNHGY, CDR2 SVAAGI. The DNA of the CDR3 is TGTGCCAGCAGTTATGGGGACCTCCTGTTCTTC. Translated: CASSYGDLLFF.

Regarding this clonotype: A read error may produce the germline difference seen at one junction end. The chain joins TRBV10-3 to TRBJ2-7; D unresolved. CDR1 is ENHRY and CDR2 is SYGVKD in the germline V gene. The length of the CDR3 is 15 residues. The CDR3 coding sequence is TGTGCCATCAGTGATTCCGGGCCGACCACCTACGAGCGGTACTTC. Its protein product is CAISDSGPTTYERYF.

This clonotype was observed many times. The J gene is TRBJ2-6, the V gene TRBV5-1, with 12 positions matching TRBD2. After removal of 2 bases from V and 1 base from J, the junction contained 1 base not matched to a gene. The CDR3 spans 17 residues. CDR1 SGHRS and CDR2 YFSETQ come from the germline V gene. As DNA, the CDR3 is TGCGCCAGCAGCTTACTAGCGGGAGGATCTGGGGCCAACGTCCTGACTTTC. Translated, it gives CASSLLAGGSGANVLTF. The entire variable domain, with the rest obtained from reference TRBV5-1 and TRBJ2-6, is as follows: KAGVTQTPRYLIKTRGQQVTLSCSPISGHRSVSWYQQTPGQGLQFLFEYFSETQRNKGNFPGRFSGRQFSNSRSEMNVSTLELGDSALYLCASSLLAGGSGANVLTFGAGSRLTVL.

The rearrangement links TRBV7-9 to TRBJ1-4, with 9 bases identical to TRBD1. The CDR3 covers 15 residues. J was trimmed by 5 bases and V by 4 bases; bases with no gene match: 5. Germline loops: CDR1 SEHNR, CDR2 FQNEAQ (reference sequence). The CDR3 coding sequence is TGTGCCAGCAGCTCACAGGACAGGGGAAATGAAAAACTGTTTTTT. Protein product: CASSSQDRGNEKLFF.

This clonotype was seen at least ten times. The chain is built from TRBV12-3 or TRBV12-4 and TRBJ2-7; D gene ambiguous. This CDR3 comprises 11 residues. Trimming took off 5 bases at V and 3 bases at J, with 5 bases between the two ends. The CDR3 bases are TGTGCCAGCAGTGTCTACTACGAGCAGTACTTC. Translation: CASSVYYEQYF.

This clonotype has a handful of counts. A read error is possible here, since a much larger clone lies one base away. V usage is TRBV7-3 and J usage is TRBJ2-7; D is unresolved. Looked up from germline, CDR1 is SGHTA and CDR2 is FQGTGA. The CDR3 totals 13 residues. V lost 5 bases and J lost 6, with 14 bases in between. This CDR3 reads CASSGTVRSEQYF. For the CDR3, the DNA is TGTGCCAGCAGCGGAACTGTCCGGTCCGAGCAGTACTTC.

This clonotype has only one observation. CDR3 nucleotide sequence: TGCAGTGCTAGAGATCGAGTAGGACGCGTCAACACCGGGGAGCTGTTTTTT. It encodes CSARDRVGRVNTGELFF. V usage is TRBV20-1 and J usage is TRBJ2-2; D is undetermined. The CDR3 consists of 17 residues. The germline V gene encodes CDR1 DFQATT and CDR2 SNEGSKA (reference sequence). V was trimmed by 0 bases and J by 2 bases, leaving 16 bases between them.

The chain couples TRBV24-1 to TRBJ2-4; D possibly corresponds to TRBD2 (5 bases). The end of the DNA fits TRBJ2-5 better, so the J call may be wrong. There are 15 residues in the CDR3. Germline CDR1 is KGHDR and CDR2 is SFDVKD. CDR3 protein: CATSEADYYEETQYF. In DNA form, the CDR3 reads TGTGCCACCAGTGAGGCAGACTACTACGAAGAGACCCAGTACTTC.

A word on this clonotype: At one boundary the junction diverges from the germline segment, which might be a read error. The V gene is TRBV5-4, the J gene TRBJ2-1; TRBD2 might be the D (5 bases). Germline V lookup: CDR1 SGHNT, CDR2 YYREEE (reference sequence). The CDR3 loop spans 17 amino acids. CDR3: CASSPRGSAFSCNEQFF. CDR3 nucleotide sequence: TGTGCCAGCAGCCCGCGTGGTAGCGCATTCTCCTGCAATGAGCAGTTCTTC.

In the case of this clonotype: A read error may produce the germline difference seen at one junction end. The chain has TRBV2 and TRBJ2-2; weak D call: TRBD2 (5 bases). Per the germline V gene, CDR1 is SNHLY and CDR2 is FYNNEI. This CDR3 is built from 14 residues. The chain's CDR3 is CASKAGMNAGELFF. The CDR3 nucleotides are TGTGCCAGCAAGGCCGGGATGAACGCCGGGGAGCTGTTTTTT.

There are a few counts of this clonotype. The chain joins TRBV4-1 to TRBJ1-6; TRBD1 might be the D (6 bases). The CDR3 runs to 16 residues. V was pared by 4 bases and J by 7 bases, with 17 bases between. Germline assignment: CDR1 MGHRA and CDR2 YSYEKL. The CDR3 region is CASSLQMEQGNSPLHF. As DNA, the CDR3 is TGCGCCAGCAGCCTTCAGATGGAACAGGGCAATTCACCCCTCCACTTT.

This rearrangement joins TRBV4-3 to TRBJ2-7; 8 nucleotides line up with TRBD1. The CDR3 is 16 amino acids. Germline loops: CDR1 LGHNA, CDR2 YSLEER. V gave up 0 bases and J gave up 1 base; unmatched junction bases: 5. CDR3 DNA: TGCGCCAGCAGCCAAGATCGGGGACAGGAGTCCTACGAGCAGTACTTC. Protein sequence: CASSQDRGQESYEQYF.

This clonotype turned up a few times. The rearrangement uses TRBV12-3 or TRBV12-4 and TRBJ2-1; 9 nucleotides line up with TRBD2. With V trimmed by 6 bases and J by 9 bases, 9 bases remained unmatched. The CDR3 has 14 residues. This CDR3 reads CASRLTSGFIEQFF. The DNA for the CDR3 is TGTGCCAGCAGATTAACTAGCGGGTTCATTGAGCAGTTCTTC.